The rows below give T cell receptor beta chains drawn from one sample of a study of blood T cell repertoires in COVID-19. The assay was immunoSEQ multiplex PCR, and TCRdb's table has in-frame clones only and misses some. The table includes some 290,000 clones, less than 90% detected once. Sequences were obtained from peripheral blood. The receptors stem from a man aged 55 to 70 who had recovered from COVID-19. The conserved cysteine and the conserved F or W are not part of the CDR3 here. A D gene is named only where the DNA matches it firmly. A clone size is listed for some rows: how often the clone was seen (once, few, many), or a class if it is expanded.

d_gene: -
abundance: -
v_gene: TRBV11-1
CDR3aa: ASSETGFHPYEQY

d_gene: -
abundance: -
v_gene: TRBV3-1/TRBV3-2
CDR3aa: ASSRGGNEAF

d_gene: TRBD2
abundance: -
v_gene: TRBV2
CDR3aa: ASRGTSGFTGELF

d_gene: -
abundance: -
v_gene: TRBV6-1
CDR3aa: ASSEVGLLNTIY

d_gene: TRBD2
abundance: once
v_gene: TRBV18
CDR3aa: ASSPQSGSSF

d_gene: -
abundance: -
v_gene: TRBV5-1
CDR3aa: ASSLSQSYNEQF

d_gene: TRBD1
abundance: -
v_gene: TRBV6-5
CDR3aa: ASTLTQGAGGYT

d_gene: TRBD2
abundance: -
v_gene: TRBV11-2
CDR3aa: ASSFAGGPYEQY

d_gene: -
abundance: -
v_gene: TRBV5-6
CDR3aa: ASSLDSYGYT

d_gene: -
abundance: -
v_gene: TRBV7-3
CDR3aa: ASSLYQGRGELF

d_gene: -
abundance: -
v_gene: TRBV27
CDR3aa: ASSFRRGAIRTEAF

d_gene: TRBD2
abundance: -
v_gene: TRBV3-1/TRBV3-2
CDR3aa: ARSGTSGTGVSTDTQY

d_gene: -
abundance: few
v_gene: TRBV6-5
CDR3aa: ASSPGRRTGELF

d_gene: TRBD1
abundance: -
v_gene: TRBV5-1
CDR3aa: ASSLGQGIGTDTQY

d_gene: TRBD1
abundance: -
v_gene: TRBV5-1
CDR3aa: ASSLEGGGRSKNIQY

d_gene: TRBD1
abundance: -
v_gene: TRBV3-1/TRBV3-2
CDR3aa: ASSPTDRDHSPLH

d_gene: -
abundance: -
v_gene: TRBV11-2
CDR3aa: ASSLPRSYEQY

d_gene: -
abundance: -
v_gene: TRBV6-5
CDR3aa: ASGGFSGNTIY

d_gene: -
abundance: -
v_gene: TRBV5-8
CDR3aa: ASSQDTQGSSPLH

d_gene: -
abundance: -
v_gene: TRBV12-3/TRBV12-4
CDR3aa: ASAQAGSYGYT

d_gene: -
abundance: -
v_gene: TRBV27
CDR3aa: ASSFSAGSYNEQF

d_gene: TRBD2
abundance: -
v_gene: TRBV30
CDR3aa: AWSAKGLAGGSEY

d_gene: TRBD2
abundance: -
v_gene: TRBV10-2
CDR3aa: ASSERTSGRNYEQY

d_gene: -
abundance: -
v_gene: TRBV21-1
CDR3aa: ASNETTTGDYSNQPQH

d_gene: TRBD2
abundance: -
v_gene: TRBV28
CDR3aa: ASSPPGGSAGETQY

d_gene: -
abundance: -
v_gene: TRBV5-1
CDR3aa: ATSTGSAYQETQY

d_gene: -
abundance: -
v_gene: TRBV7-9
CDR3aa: ASSFTGIYEQY

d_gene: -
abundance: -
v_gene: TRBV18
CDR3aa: ASSPSSGGSNQPQH

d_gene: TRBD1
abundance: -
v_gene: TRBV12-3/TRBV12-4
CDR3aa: ASVTTGTDTQY

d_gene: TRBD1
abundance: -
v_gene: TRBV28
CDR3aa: ASGQGPHTEAF

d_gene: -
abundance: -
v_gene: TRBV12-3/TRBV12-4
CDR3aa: ASRSGAAGELF

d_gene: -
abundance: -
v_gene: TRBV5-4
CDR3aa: ASSWGVGGRNNEQF

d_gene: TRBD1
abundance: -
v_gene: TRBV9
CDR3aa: ASSRGQTNEKLF

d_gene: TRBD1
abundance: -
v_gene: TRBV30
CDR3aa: AWSHRGDEQF

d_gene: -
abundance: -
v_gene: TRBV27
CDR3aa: ASSRDGVRGDTQY

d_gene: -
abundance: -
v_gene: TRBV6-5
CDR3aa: ASYPGQYTGELF

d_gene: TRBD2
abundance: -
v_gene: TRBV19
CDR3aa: ASSISGVDEQF

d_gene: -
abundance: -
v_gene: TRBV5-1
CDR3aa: ASRTGPEVGPGELF

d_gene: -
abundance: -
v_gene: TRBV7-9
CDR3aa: ASSFASGGTETQY

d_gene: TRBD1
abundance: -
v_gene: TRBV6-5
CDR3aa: ASSYSGQGNTIY

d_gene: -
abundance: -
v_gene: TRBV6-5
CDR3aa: ATRKKGGADTEAF

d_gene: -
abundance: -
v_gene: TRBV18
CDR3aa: ASSPTVGYNEQF

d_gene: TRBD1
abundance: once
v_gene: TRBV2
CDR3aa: ASSQGASYTGELF

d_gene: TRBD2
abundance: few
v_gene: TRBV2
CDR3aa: ASFKTSGGVGETQY

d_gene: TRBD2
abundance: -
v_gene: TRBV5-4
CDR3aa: ASSPRGGRVVTGELF

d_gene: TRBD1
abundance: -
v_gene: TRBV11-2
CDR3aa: ASSARAGTGGYEQY

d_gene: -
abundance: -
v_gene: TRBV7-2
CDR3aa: ASSYYPDEQY

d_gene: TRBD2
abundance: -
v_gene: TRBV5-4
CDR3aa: ASSSYSGRAFNEQF